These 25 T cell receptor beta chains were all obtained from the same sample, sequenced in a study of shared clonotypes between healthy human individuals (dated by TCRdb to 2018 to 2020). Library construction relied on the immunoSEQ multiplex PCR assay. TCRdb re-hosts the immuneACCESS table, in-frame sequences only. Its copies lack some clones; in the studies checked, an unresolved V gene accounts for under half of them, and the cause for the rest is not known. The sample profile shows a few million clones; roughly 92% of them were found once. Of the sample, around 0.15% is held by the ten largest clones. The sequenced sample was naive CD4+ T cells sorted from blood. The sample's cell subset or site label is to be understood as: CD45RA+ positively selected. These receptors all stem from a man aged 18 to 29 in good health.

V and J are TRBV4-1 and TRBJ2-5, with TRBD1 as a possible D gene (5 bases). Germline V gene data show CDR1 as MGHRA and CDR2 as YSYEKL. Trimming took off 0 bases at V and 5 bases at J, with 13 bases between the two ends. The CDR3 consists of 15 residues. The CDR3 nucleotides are TGCGCCAGCAGCCAAGATGGGGCCAGGAAGGAGACCCAGTACTTC. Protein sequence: CASSQDGARKETQYF.

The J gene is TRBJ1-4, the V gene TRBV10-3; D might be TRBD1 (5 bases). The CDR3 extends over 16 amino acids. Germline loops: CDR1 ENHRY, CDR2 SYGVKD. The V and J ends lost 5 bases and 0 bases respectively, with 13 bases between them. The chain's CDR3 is CAISSGTVATNEKLFF. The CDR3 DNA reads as TGTGCCATCAGTTCTGGGACGGTTGCAACTAATGAAAAACTGTTTTTT.

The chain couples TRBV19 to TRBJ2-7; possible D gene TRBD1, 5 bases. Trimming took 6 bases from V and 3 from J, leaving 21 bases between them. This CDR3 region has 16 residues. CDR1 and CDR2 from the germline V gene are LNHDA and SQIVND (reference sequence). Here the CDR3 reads CASSTTQGWGHYEQYF. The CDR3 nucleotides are TGTGCCAGTAGCACTACCCAGGGATGGGGCCACTACGAGCAGTACTTC.

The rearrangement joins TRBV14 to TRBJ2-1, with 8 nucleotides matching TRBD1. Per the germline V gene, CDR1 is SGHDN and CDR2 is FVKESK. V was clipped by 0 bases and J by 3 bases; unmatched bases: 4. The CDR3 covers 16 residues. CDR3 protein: CASSQDGTGNYNEQFF. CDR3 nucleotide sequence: TGTGCCAGCAGCCAAGACGGGACAGGTAACTACAATGAGCAGTTCTTC.

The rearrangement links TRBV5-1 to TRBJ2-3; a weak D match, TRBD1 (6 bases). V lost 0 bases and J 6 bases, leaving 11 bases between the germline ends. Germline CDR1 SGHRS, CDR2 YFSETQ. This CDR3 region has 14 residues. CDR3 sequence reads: CASSLEQGSDTQYF. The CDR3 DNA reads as TGCGCCAGCAGCTTGGAACAGGGTAGTGATACGCAGTATTTT.

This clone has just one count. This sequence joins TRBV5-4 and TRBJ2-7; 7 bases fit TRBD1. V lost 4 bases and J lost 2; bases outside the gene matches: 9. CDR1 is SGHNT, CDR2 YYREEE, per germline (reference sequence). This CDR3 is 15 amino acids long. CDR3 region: CASSPGRGLPYEQYF. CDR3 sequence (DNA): TGTGCCAGCAGCCCGGGAAGGGGGCTTCCCTACGAGCAGTACTTC.

The chain's CDR3 is CASSLVGAGVYEQYF. The CDR3 DNA reads TGTGCCAGCAGTTTGGTGGGGGCTGGGGTGTACGAGCAGTACTTC. V usage is TRBV28 and J usage is TRBJ2-7; D perhaps matches TRBD1 (6 bases). The germline V gene encodes CDR1 MDHEN and CDR2 SYDVKM. The CDR3 length is 15 residues. Trimming removed 3 bases at V and 4 bases at J, with 16 bases between.

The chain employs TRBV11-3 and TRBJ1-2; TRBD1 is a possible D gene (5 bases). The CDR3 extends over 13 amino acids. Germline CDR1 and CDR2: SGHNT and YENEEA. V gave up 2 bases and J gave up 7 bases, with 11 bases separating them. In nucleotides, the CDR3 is TGTGCCAGCAGCTTATTAACGGGACTTGGCTACACCTTC. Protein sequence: CASSLLTGLGYTF. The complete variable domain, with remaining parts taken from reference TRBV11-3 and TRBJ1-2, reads EAGVVQSPRYKIIEKKQPVAFWCNPISGHNTLYWYLQNLGQGPELLIRYENEEAVDDSQLPKDRFSAERLKGVDSTLKIQPAELGDSAVYLCASSLLTGLGYTFGSGTRLTVV.

CDR3 sequence: CASSPMTHPGELFF. The CDR3 DNA follows: TGTGCCAGCTCACCAATGACCCACCCCGGGGAGCTGTTTTTT. The genes are TRBV18 and TRBJ2-2, with D unresolved. V lost 2 bases to trimming and J lost 6 bases, with 10 bases between them. This CDR3 region has 14 residues. CDR1 is KGHSH, CDR2 LQKENI, per germline.

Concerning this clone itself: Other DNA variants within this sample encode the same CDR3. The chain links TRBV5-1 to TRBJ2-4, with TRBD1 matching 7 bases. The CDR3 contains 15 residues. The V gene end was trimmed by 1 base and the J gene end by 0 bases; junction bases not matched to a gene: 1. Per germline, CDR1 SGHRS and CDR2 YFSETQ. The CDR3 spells CASSLTGVAKNIQYF. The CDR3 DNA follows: TGCGCCAGCAGCTTGACAGGGGTAGCCAAAAACATTCAGTACTTC.

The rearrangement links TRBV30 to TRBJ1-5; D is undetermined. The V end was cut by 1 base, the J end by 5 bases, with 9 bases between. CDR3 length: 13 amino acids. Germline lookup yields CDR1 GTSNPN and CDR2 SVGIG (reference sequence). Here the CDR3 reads CAWSGVGHQPQHF. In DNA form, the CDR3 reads TGTGCCTGGAGTGGCGTTGGGCATCAGCCCCAGCATTTT.

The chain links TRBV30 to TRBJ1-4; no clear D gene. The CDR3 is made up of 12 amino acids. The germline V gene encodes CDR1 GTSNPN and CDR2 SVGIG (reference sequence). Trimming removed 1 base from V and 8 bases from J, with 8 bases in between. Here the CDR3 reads CAWSEGREKLFF. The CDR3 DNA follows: TGTGCCTGGAGTGAGGGTCGGGAAAAACTGTTTTTT.

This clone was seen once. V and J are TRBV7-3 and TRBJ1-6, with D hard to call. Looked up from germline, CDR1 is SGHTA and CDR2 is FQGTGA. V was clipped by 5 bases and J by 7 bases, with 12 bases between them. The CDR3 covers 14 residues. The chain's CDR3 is CASSQGSENSPLHF. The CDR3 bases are TGTGCCAGCAGCCAAGGAAGCGAGAATTCACCCCTCCACTTT.

Here the CDR3 DNA reads TGCGCCAGCAGCTTGGAGCGGGCTAGCCACTCTGGAAACACCATATATTTT. Translation: CASSLERASHSGNTIYF. V and J are TRBV5-1 and TRBJ1-3; D uncertain. Germline CDR1 is SGHRS and CDR2 is YFSETQ. V was trimmed by 0 bases and J by 0 bases, leaving 13 bases between them. The CDR3 extends over 17 amino acids.

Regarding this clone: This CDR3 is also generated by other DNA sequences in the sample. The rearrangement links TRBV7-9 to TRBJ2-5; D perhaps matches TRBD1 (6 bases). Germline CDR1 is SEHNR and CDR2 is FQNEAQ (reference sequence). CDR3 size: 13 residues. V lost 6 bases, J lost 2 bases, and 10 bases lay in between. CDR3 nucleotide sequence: TGTGCCAGCAGTTTTGACAGGCAAGAGACCCAGTACTTC. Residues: CASSFDRQETQYF.

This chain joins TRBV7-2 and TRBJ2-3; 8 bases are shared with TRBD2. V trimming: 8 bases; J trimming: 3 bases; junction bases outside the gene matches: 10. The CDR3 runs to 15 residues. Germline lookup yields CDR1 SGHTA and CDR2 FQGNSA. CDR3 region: CASRRGALGTDTQYF. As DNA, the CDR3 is TGTGCCAGCCGGCGGGGGGCGCTTGGGACAGATACGCAGTATTTT.

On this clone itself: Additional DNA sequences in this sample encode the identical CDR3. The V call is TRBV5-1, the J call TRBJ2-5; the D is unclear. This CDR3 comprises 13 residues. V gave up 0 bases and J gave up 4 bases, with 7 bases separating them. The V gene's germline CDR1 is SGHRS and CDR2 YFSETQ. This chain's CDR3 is CASSLGTAETQYF. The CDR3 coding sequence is TGCGCCAGCAGCTTGGGAACCGCAGAGACCCAGTACTTC.

CDR3 amino acids: CASSQGTGLNTGELFF. CDR3 coding DNA: TGCGCCAGCAGCCAGGGGACAGGCCTTAACACCGGGGAGCTGTTTTTT. The J gene is TRBJ2-2, the V gene TRBV4-1; the match to TRBD1 covers 8 bases. There are 16 residues in the CDR3. The ends lost 3 bases at V and 2 bases at J; junction bases unmatched: 5. Germline CDR1 and CDR2: MGHRA and YSYEKL.

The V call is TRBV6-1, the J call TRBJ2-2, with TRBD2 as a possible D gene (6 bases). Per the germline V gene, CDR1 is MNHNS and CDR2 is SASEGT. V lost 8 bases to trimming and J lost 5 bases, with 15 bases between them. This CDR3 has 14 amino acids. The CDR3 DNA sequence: TGTGCCAGCCGACACCCCGGAGGGACCGGGGAGCTGTTTTTT. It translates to CASRHPGGTGELFF.

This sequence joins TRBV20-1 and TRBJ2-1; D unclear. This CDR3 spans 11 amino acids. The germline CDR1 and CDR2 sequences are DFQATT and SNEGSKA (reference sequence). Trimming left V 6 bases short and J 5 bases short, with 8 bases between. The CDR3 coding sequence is TGCAGTGCCATAAGGGACAATGAGCAGTTCTTC. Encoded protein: CSAIRDNEQFF.

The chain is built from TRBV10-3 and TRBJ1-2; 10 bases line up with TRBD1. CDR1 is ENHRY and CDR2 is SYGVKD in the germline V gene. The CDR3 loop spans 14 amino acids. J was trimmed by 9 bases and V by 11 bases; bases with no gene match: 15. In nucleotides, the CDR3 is TGTGCCGCTTCCGGGACAGGGGACCAGATCCGCTACACCTTC. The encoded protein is CAASGTGDQIRYTF.

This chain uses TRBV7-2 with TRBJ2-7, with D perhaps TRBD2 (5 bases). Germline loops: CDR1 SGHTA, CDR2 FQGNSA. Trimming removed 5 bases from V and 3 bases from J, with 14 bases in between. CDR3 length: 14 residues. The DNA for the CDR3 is TGTGCCAGCAGCCAAAGCGGAGGCGGCTACGAGCAGTACTTC. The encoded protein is CASSQSGGGYEQYF.

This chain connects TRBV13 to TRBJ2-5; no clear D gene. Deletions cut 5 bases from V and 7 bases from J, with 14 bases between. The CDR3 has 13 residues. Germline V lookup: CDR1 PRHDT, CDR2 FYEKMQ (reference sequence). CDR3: CASSPMGRGTQYF. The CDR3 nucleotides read TGTGCCAGCAGCCCCATGGGTCGAGGGACCCAGTACTTC. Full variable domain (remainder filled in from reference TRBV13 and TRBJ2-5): AAGVIQSPRHLIKEKRETATLKCYPIPRHDTVYWYQQGPGQDPQFLISFYEKMQSDKGSIPDRFSAQQFSDYHSELNMSSLELGDSALYFCASSPMGRGTQYFGPGTRLLVL.

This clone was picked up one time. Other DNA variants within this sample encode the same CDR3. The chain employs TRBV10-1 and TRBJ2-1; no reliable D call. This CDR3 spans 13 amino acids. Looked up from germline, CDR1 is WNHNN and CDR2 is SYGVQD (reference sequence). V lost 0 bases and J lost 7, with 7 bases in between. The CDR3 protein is CASSESGSNEQFF. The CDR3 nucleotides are TGCGCCAGCAGTGAGTCGGGCAGTAATGAGCAGTTCTTC.

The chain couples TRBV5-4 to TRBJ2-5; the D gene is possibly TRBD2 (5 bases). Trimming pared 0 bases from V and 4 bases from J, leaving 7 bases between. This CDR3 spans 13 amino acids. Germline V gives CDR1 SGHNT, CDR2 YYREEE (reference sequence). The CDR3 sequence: CASSLGEGETQYF. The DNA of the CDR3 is TGTGCCAGCAGCTTGGGCGAGGGAGAGACCCAGTACTTC.